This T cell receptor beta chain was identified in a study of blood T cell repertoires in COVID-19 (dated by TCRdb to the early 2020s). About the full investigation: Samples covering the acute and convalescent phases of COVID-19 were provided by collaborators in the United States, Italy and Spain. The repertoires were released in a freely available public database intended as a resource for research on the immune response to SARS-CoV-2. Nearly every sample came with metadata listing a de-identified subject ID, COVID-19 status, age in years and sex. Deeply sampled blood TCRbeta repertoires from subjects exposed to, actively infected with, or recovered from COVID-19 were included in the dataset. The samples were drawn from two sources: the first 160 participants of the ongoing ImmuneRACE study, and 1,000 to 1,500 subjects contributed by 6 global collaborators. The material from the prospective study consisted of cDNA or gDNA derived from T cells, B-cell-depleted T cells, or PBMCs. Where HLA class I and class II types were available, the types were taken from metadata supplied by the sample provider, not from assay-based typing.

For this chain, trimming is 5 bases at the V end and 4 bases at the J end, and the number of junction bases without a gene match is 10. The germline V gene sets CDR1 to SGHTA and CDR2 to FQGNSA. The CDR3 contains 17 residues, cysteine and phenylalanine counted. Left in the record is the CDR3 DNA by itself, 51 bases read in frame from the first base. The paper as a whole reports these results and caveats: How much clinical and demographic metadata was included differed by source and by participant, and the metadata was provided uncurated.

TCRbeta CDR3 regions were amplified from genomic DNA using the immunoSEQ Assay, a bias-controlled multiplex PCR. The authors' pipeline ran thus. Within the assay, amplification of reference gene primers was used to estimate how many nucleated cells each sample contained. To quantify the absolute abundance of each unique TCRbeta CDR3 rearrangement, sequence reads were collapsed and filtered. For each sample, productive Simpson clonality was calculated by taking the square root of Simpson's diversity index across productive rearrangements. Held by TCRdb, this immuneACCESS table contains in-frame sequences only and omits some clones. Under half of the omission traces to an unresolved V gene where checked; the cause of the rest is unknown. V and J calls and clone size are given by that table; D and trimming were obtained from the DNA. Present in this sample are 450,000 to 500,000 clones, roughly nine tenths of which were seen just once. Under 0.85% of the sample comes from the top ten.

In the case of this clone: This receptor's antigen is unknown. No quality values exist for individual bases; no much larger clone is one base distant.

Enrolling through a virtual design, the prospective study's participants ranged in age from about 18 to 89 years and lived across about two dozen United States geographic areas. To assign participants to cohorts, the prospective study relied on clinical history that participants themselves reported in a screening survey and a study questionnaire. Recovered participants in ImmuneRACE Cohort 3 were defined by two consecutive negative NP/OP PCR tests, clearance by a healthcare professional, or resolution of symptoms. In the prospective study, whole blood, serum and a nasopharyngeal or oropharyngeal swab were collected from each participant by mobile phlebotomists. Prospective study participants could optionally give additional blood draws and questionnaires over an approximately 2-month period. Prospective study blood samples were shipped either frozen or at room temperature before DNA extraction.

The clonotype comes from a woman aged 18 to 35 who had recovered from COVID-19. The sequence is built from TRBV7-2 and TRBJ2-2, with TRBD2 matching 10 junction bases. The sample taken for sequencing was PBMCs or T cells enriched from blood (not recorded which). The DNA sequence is TGTGCCAGCAGCCCCACTTTAACTAGCGGGGTCACCGGGGAGCTGTTTTTT. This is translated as CASSPTLTSGVTGELFF.